Shown below are 11 T cell receptor beta chains from a single sample sequenced in a study. The sorted Tregs were CD4+CD25+CD127-/low cells. Adaptor-ligated barcode primers were used to amplify TRBV12-4/TRBJ1-2 clonotypes. MiXCR, applied by TCRdb to the multiplex PCR reads, yields one record per CDR3 protein. This sample has over 2,000 distinct CDR3 sequences, with 2.4% found just once. Specimen: tumor-infiltrating Tregs sorted from the breast tumor. The receptors were sampled from a female donor with breast cancer.

This clonotype is categorized as medium-sized. This rearrangement joins TRBV12-3 or TRBV12-4 to TRBJ1-2, with D possibly matching TRBD1 (6 bases). There are 12 residues in the CDR3. The V gene lost 8 bases and the J gene lost 2 bases, with 9 bases spanning the gap. The CDR3 is CASGQGNYGYTF. Written as DNA, the CDR3 is TGTGCCAGCGGTCAGGGGAACTATGGCTACACCTTC.

This clonotype is medium-sized within its sample. The J gene is TRBJ1-2, the V gene TRBV12-3 or TRBV12-4; the D is unclear. Between the trimmed V and J ends, which lost 1 base and 2 bases, there was a span of 5 bases. The CDR3 is 13 amino acids. The CDR3 loop reads CASSLGGNYGYTF. The CDR3 bases are TGTGCCAGCAGTTTAGGAGGAAACTATGGCTACACCTTC.

In its sample, this clonotype was seen many times. A read error may produce the germline difference seen at one junction end. The gene calls are TRBV12-3 or TRBV12-4 and TRBJ1-2; no clear D. This CDR3 is 13 amino acids long. The CDR3 reads CASGFGFNYGYTF. The CDR3 coding sequence is TGTGCCAGCGGTTTTGGTTTCAACTATGGCTACACCTTC.

By share of the sample, this clonotype is medium-sized. The V and J genes are TRBV12-3 or TRBV12-4 and TRBJ1-2; 8 bases align to TRBD1. J gave up 6 bases and V 5 bases, and 8 bases lay outside the gene matches. The CDR3 totals 14 residues. This CDR3 reads CASSEGQGGDGYTF. The CDR3 region has the DNA TGTGCCAGCAGTGAAGGACAGGGAGGGGATGGCTACACCTTC.

Relative to its sample, this clonotype is medium-sized (0.01 to 0.1%). V gene TRBV12-3 or TRBV12-4 combines with J gene TRBJ1-2, with a tentative D call TRBD1 (5 bases). There are 14 residues in the CDR3. V shed 5 bases and J shed 4 bases, with 14 bases lying between them. The CDR3: CASSPLTDIYGYTF. The CDR3, as DNA: TGTGCCAGCAGTCCATTGACAGATATCTATGGCTACACCTTC.

In its sample, this clonotype ranks as medium-sized. This chain uses TRBV12-3 or TRBV12-4 with TRBJ1-2; TRBD1 is a possible D gene (5 bases). V shed 6 bases and J shed 4 bases, with 21 bases lying between them. This CDR3 region has 16 residues. The CDR3 protein is CASRPHPGIGSYGYTF. As DNA, the CDR3 is TGTGCCAGCAGGCCCCATCCAGGGATTGGATCCTATGGCTACACCTTC.

This clonotype is deemed medium-sized. The J gene is TRBJ1-2, the V gene TRBV12-3 or TRBV12-4; TRBD1 aligns across 8 bases. The CDR3 is 14 residues long. V lost 7 bases, J lost 4 bases, and 8 bases stayed unmatched. The CDR3 sequence is CASTPRTGTYGYTF. The CDR3 DNA follows: TGTGCCAGCACTCCTCGGACAGGGACCTATGGCTACACCTTC.

This clonotype is medium-sized by share. This rearrangement joins TRBV12-3 or TRBV12-4 to TRBJ1-2; D call uncertain. V was cut by 4 bases and J by 6 bases, with 15 bases left in between. The CDR3 runs to 14 residues. As DNA, the CDR3 is TGTGCCAGCAGTTCGAATACAAAACCACATGGCTACACCTTC. It encodes CASSSNTKPHGYTF.

By sample fraction, this clonotype is medium-sized (0.01 to 0.1%). This chain links TRBV12-3 or TRBV12-4 with TRBJ1-2; 7 bases fit TRBD1. The CDR3 has 16 amino acids. The ends lost 6 bases at V and 3 bases at J; junction bases unmatched: 13. The CDR3 DNA is TGTGCCAGCAGGCCCGGGACAGCAAAGCTAGACTATGGCTACACCTTC. Amino acid sequence: CASRPGTAKLDYGYTF.

This clonotype ranks as medium-sized. The chain is built from TRBV12-3 or TRBV12-4 and TRBJ1-2; D is ambiguous. Trimming pared 6 bases from V and 0 bases from J, leaving 8 bases between. The CDR3 consists of 13 residues. CDR3 DNA: TGTGCCAGCAGACAGACATCTAACTATGGCTACACCTTC. Protein sequence: CASRQTSNYGYTF.

This clonotype is categorized as medium-sized. This sequence joins TRBV12-3 or TRBV12-4 and TRBJ1-2, with D maybe TRBD1 (5 bases). The CDR3 spans 14 residues. V gave up 7 bases and J gave up 1 base, with 13 bases separating them. The CDR3 spells CASKPGRLNYGYTF. The CDR3 nucleotides are TGTGCCAGCAAGCCGGGACGGCTTAACTATGGCTACACCTTC.